Each of the 17 T cell receptor beta chains below was sequenced from the same sample in a study of blood T cell repertoires in COVID-19. Sequenced by immunoSEQ multiplex PCR; TCRdb stores in-frame clones only, minus some. The table records under 150,000 clones, roughly 90% of them present only once. Sequencing input: PBMCs or T cells enriched from blood (not recorded which). The receptors here all came from a young woman with acute COVID-19.

This rearrangement joins TRBV11-1 to TRBJ2-7; maybe TRBD2 (6 bases). CDR1 and CDR2 (germline): SGHAT, FQDESV (reference sequence). The V end lost 8 bases, the J end lost 0 bases, and 17 bases lay between the germline ends. There are 15 residues in the CDR3. DNA of the CDR3: TGTGCCAGCGGGCCGGGACCACTAGCCTCCTACGAGCAGTACTTC. Its translation is CASGPGPLASYEQYF.

The chain employs TRBV28 and TRBJ1-6; possible D gene TRBD1, 5 bases. V dropped 3 bases and J dropped 8 bases, with 11 bases sitting between them. CDR3 length: 14 residues. Germline values: CDR1 MDHEN, CDR2 SYDVKM. As DNA, the CDR3 is TGTGCCAGCAGTTTCCCAGGGATTGATTCACCCCTCCACTTT. Translation: CASSFPGIDSPLHF. The whole variable domain, remainder taken from reference TRBV28 and TRBJ1-6, is DVKVTQSSRYLVKRTGEKVFLECVQDMDHENMFWYRQDPGLGLRLIYFSYDVKMKEKGDIPEGYSVSREKKERFSLILESASTNQTSMYLCASSFPGIDSPLHFGNGTRLTVT.

This clone was picked up one time. The chain employs TRBV6-2 or TRBV6-3 and TRBJ1-5, with D possibly being TRBD1 (5 bases). V lost 4 bases, J lost 2 bases, and 12 bases lay in between. The CDR3 contains 15 residues. Germline V gene sequence: CDR1 MNHEY, CDR2 SVGEGT. In DNA, the CDR3 is TGTGCCAGCAGTTTCCGCCAGGGCGGCAATCAGCCCCAGCATTTT. Amino acids: CASSFRQGGNQPQHF.

CDR3 sequence (DNA): TGTGCCATCAGAACCGGGACAACCCTTGAAGCTTTCTTT. This codes for CAIRTGTTLEAFF. The chain combines TRBV10-3 with TRBJ1-1; tentatively, D is TRBD1 (6 bases). From germline, CDR1 is ENHRY and CDR2 SYGVKD. This CDR3 has 13 amino acids. Trimming took off 6 bases at V and 7 bases at J, with 15 bases between the two ends.

The J gene is TRBJ2-7, the V gene TRBV7-2; 7 nucleotides align to TRBD1. The CDR3 runs to 16 residues. Losses at the gene ends were 4 bases for V and 3 bases for J; bases not matched to a gene: 12. CDR1 is SGHTA, CDR2 FQGNSA, per germline. CDR3 region: CASSSKGASGFYEQYF. The CDR3 DNA is TGTGCCAGCAGCTCAAAGGGGGCTTCGGGATTCTACGAGCAGTACTTC.

The sample holds a few counts of this clone. The rearrangement links TRBV24-1 to TRBJ1-5; D unclear. The CDR3 sequence is 15 residues long. Trimming shortened V by 4 bases and J by 2 bases, and 11 bases separated the two germline ends. The germline CDR1 and CDR2 sequences are KGHDR and SFDVKD. CDR3 DNA: TGTGCCACCAGTGAGCGGGGAGGAGGCAATCAGCCCCAGCATTTT. Amino acids: CATSERGGGNQPQHF.

V gene TRBV27 combines with J gene TRBJ1-2; 9 bases map to TRBD1. The V gene's germline CDR1 is MNHEY and CDR2 SMNVEV (reference sequence). The CDR3 has 14 residues. V shed 5 bases, J shed 4 bases, and the junction held 5 bases outside the gene matches. CDR3 region: CASSPRGQGYGYTF. CDR3 nucleotides: TGTGCCAGCAGTCCTAGGGGACAGGGCTATGGCTACACCTTC.

The chain joins TRBV4-1 to TRBJ1-1; TRBD1 aligns across 9 bases. Germline CDR1 and CDR2: MGHRA and YSYEKL. After removal of 1 base from V and 1 base from J, the junction contained 4 bases not matched to a gene. The CDR3 is 16 residues long. The CDR3 sequence is CASSQGWDRANTEAFF. The CDR3 region has the DNA TGCGCCAGCAGCCAAGGGTGGGACAGGGCGAACACTGAAGCTTTCTTT.

This CDR3 reads CASSLASGNYEQYF. Here the CDR3 DNA reads TGTGCCAGCAGCTTGGCGAGCGGGAACTACGAGCAGTACTTC. The chain employs TRBV5-6 and TRBJ2-7, with TRBD2 identical over 7 bases. Per the germline V gene, CDR1 is SGHDT and CDR2 is YYEEEE. V lost 0 bases to trimming and J lost 3 bases; unmatched junction nucleotides: 3. The CDR3 consists of 14 residues.

The rearrangement uses TRBV19 and TRBJ2-1; weak D call: TRBD2 (6 bases). The CDR3 is made up of 16 amino acids. Germline-derived CDR1 and CDR2 are LNHDA and SQIVND (reference sequence). Between the trimmed V and J ends, which lost 2 bases and 2 bases, there was a span of 13 bases. The CDR3 protein is CASSIFGGTPYNEQFF. The CDR3, as DNA: TGTGCCAGTAGTATATTCGGCGGGACTCCCTACAATGAGCAGTTCTTC.

The chain joins TRBV7-2 to TRBJ2-3; TRBD2 might be the D (7 bases). The germline V and J ends were trimmed by 6 bases and 7 bases, with 17 bases remaining between them. Germline V gives CDR1 SGHTA, CDR2 FQGNSA. CDR3 size: 14 residues. The CDR3 protein is CASRDSRGANTQYF. The CDR3 DNA follows: TGTGCCAGCAGGGACTCCCGGGGGGCTAATACGCAGTATTTT.

The chain links TRBV11-3 to TRBJ2-1; 13 bases agree with TRBD2. The CDR3 covers 17 residues. The trim removed 2 bases at V and 6 bases at J, leaving 7 bases unmatched. Per the germline V gene, CDR1 is SGHNT and CDR2 is YENEEA. CDR3 protein: CASSLNLRLAGGNEQFF. The CDR3 coding sequence is TGTGCCAGCAGCTTAAACCTGAGACTAGCGGGAGGCAATGAGCAGTTCTTC.

For the CDR3, the DNA is TGTGCCACCAGCCGTGGGGGGGTCCTCGCTGAAGCTTTCTTT. Translation: CATSRGGVLAEAFF. V is TRBV15 and J is TRBJ1-1; possible D gene TRBD1, 5 bases. The CDR3 runs to 14 residues. CDR1 is LNHNV, CDR2 YYDKDF, per germline (reference sequence). V gave up 5 bases and J gave up 6 bases, with 16 bases separating them.

The chain has TRBV7-2 and TRBJ2-2; 7 bases align to TRBD2. The CDR3 is made up of 15 amino acids. The junction had 6 bases not matched to a gene; V was cut back by 1 base and J by 7 bases. Germline V gives CDR1 SGHTA, CDR2 FQGNSA. This CDR3 reads CASSLDGGVGGELFF. The CDR3 nucleotides read TGTGCCAGCAGCTTAGATGGGGGGGTAGGCGGGGAGCTGTTTTTT.

The chain has TRBV9 and TRBJ1-1; 7 bases match TRBD1. V shed 0 bases and J 5 bases; nucleotides not matched to a gene: 7. This CDR3 has 15 amino acids. Germline values: CDR1 SGDLS, CDR2 YYNGEE. The CDR3 protein is CASSVGGGGLTEAFF. DNA of the CDR3: TGTGCCAGCAGCGTAGGAGGAGGGGGCTTAACTGAAGCTTTCTTT.

The CDR3 nucleotides are TGTGCCAGCAGTGGATTATCACAGGGGGCTGACACAGATACGCAGTATTTT. Its translation is CASSGLSQGADTDTQYF. This sequence joins TRBV2 and TRBJ2-3; 9 nucleotides agree with TRBD1. Unmatched junction bases numbered 10, after V lost 4 bases and J lost 2 bases. Germline loops: CDR1 SNHLY, CDR2 FYNNEI. The CDR3 is made up of 17 amino acids. The complete variable domain, with remaining parts taken from reference TRBV2 and TRBJ2-3, reads EPEVTQTPSHQVTQMGQEVILRCVPISNHLYFYWYRQILGQKVEFLVSFYNNEISEKSEIFDDQFSVERPDGSNFTLKIRSTKLEDSAMYFCASSGLSQGADTDTQYFGPGTRLTVL.

V and J are TRBV6-1 and TRBJ2-2, with D possibly being TRBD1 (6 bases). Germline CDR1 MNHNS, CDR2 SASEGT. The CDR3 contains 17 residues. Trimming removed 4 bases at V and 4 bases at J, with 19 bases between. The CDR3 region is CASSGVQGGTSTGELFF. The DNA for the CDR3 is TGTGCCAGCAGTGGAGTCCAGGGTGGGACAAGCACCGGGGAGCTGTTTTTT.